These 22 T cell receptor beta chains came from one sample sequenced in a study of tumor and adjacent non-tumor tissue in lung cancer. This sample's RNA came from whole unsorted tissue. A modified ARM-PCR protocol with three rounds of nested PCR amplified TCRbeta. TCRdb reprocessed the multiplex PCR reads via MiXCR and lists one record per CDR3 protein. The sample records about 200,000 distinct CDR3 sequences, 60% to 75% being singletons. Specimen: lung tumor tissue. The receptors stem from a man in his sixties with non-small cell lung cancer.

As regards this clonotype: The junction departs from the called germline gene at one end, perhaps through a read error. J is TRBJ2-5 and V is TRBV20-1; 8 nucleotides line up with TRBD2. Looked up from germline, CDR1 is DFQATT and CDR2 is SNEGSKA (reference sequence). The CDR3 extends over 14 amino acids. CDR3: CSARAGGHQGTHYF. The CDR3 nucleotides are TGCAGTGCTAGAGCGGGGGGGCACCAAGGGACCCACTACTTC.

This clonotype was picked up many times. This chain joins TRBV20-1 and TRBJ1-3; no definite D call. Trimming cost V 1 base and J 0 bases, with 10 bases left between them. The CDR3 length is 15 residues. Germline V gene data show CDR1 as DFQATT and CDR2 as SNEGSKA (reference sequence). The CDR3 DNA sequence: TGCAGTGCTAGAGGGTGGAGGAGCTCTGGAAACACCATATATTTT. Its protein is CSARGWRSSGNTIYF.

Regarding this clonotype: This may be a read error, as it is one base from a much larger clone. The V call is TRBV20-1, the J call TRBJ2-3; D gene ambiguous. This CDR3 has 14 residues. Trimming took 8 bases from V and 0 from J, leaving 15 bases between them. Germline lookup yields CDR1 DFQATT and CDR2 SNEGSKA (reference sequence). The CDR3 DNA follows: TGCAGTACTGACGACCGGCGTAGCACAGATACGCAGTATTTT. This translates into CSTDDRRSTDTQYF.

The gene calls are TRBV11-1 and TRBJ2-2; 9 nucleotides line up with TRBD2. The V gene end was trimmed by 10 bases and the J gene end by 6 bases; junction bases not matched to a gene: 21. This CDR3 has 18 amino acids. In germline, CDR1 is SGHAT, CDR2 FQDESV (reference sequence). CDR3 amino acids: CATNPRGAGGYRAGELFF. CDR3 bases: TGTGCCACCAACCCCCGGGGAGCGGGAGGATACAGAGCCGGGGAGCTGTTTTTT.

With regard to this clonotype: A much larger clone sits a single nucleotide away, making a read error possible. The chain is built from TRBV20-1 and TRBJ2-3; TRBD1 or TRBD2 may be the D gene (6 bases each). Trimming stripped 7 bases from V and 1 base from J, with 15 bases between. The V gene's germline CDR1 is DFQATT and CDR2 SNEGSKA (reference sequence). This CDR3 region has 14 residues. CDR3 in DNA: TGCAGTGTCGACGCGGGACATGGCACAGATACGCAGTATTTT. This encodes CSVDAGHGTDTQYF.

CDR3 coding DNA: TGTAGCAGCAGCGACGACAAAGAATCCTACAATGAGCAGTTCTTC. It is translated as CSSSDDKESYNEQFF. This chain uses TRBV11-3 with TRBJ2-1; the D is unclear. CDR3 length equals 15 residues. Germline CDR1 reads SGHNT; CDR2 reads YENEEA.

As regards this clonotype: The conserved phenylalanine or tryptophan is not found at the CDR3 terminus, so this likely reflects a read error. This sequence joins TRBV29-1 and TRBJ2-7, with D perhaps matching TRBD2 (7 bases). Looked up from germline, CDR1 is SQVTM and CDR2 is ANQGSEA. The CDR3 spans 13 residues. Here the CDR3 DNA reads TGCAGAGTTGAGGGGGAGGGACAATACGAGCAGTACTTA. Its translation is CRVEGEGQYEQYL.

To note about this clonotype: A much larger clone differs from this one at a single base, so this may be a read error. The chain is built from TRBV6-1 and TRBJ2-1, with D perhaps assigned TRBD1 or TRBD2 (6 bases each). The germline gives CDR1 MNHNS, CDR2 SASEGT. The CDR3 has 15 amino acids. The CDR3 reads CASIETGGAGNEQFF. CDR3 DNA: TGTGCCAGCATTGAAACTGGGGGCGCGGGGAATGAGCAGTTCTTC.

Of note for this clonotype: The final CDR3 position lacks the conserved phenylalanine or tryptophan, pointing to a likely read error. The V and J genes are TRBV11-3 and TRBJ2-7; D tentatively fits TRBD1 or TRBD2 (5 bases each). This CDR3 comprises 15 residues. The V gene lost 3 bases and the J gene lost 3 bases, with 15 bases spanning the gap. The germline V gene has CDR1 SGHNT and CDR2 YENEEA. This chain's CDR3 is CASSFPGTGDYEQYL. The CDR3 bases are TGTGCCAGCAGCTTCCCCGGGACCGGGGACTACGAGCAGTACTTA.

V gene TRBV12-5 combines with J gene TRBJ1-6; D is unresolved. Germline CDR1 is LGHNT and CDR2 is FRNRAP. This CDR3 region has 12 residues. V was trimmed by 7 bases and J by 7 bases, leaving 8 bases between them. The CDR3 protein is CASALINSPLHF. CDR3 DNA sequence: TGTGCTAGTGCGTTGATAAATTCACCCCTCCACTTT.

Note on this clonotype: Just one base apart from a much larger clone, this may be a read error. The DNA of the CDR3 is TGTGCCAGCCATGGAGATCCCTACAATGAGCAGTTCTTC. Amino acids: CASHGDPYNEQFF. The J gene is TRBJ2-1, the V gene TRBV6-1; no firm D call. V shed 8 bases and J shed 2 bases, with 10 bases lying between them. CDR1 and CDR2 from the germline V gene are MNHNS and SASEGT. This CDR3 spans 13 amino acids.

There are a few counts of this clonotype. This rearrangement joins TRBV6-5 to TRBJ2-3; D not resolved. This CDR3 comprises 11 residues. The ends were cut back, 7 bases at V and 6 bases at J, with 8 bases in the middle. Germline CDR1 and CDR2: MNHEY and SVGAGI. CDR3 bases: TGTGCCAGCATGGATAGGGATACGCAGTATTTT. Translating gives CASMDRDTQYF.

Remarks on this clonotype: Being one base from a much bigger clone, this may be a read error. The chain has TRBV6-6 and TRBJ2-7, with TRBD2 identical over 7 bases. Unmatched junction bases numbered 11, after V lost 10 bases and J lost 5 bases. The CDR3 is 13 residues long. CDR1 is MNHNY and CDR2 is SVGAGI in the germline V gene (reference sequence). Here the CDR3 reads CATGAGRPDEQYF. CDR3 DNA sequence: TGTGCCACCGGAGCGGGAAGGCCGGACGAGCAGTACTTC.

This clonotype was detected ten times or more. CDR3 DNA: TGCAGCGTCCGCCGGGACAGGGAAGGAAACATTCAGTACTTC. Protein product: CSVRRDREGNIQYF. The chain joins TRBV29-1 to TRBJ2-4; 9 nucleotides match TRBD1. Germline CDR1 SQVTM, CDR2 ANQGSEA. The J segment lost 6 bases and the V segment lost 6 bases, leaving 9 bases of the junction unmatched. The CDR3 runs 14 residues. Full variable domain (remainder filled in from reference TRBV29-1 and TRBJ2-4): SAVISQKPSRDICQRGTSLTIQCQVDSQVTMMFWYRQQPGQSLTLIATANQGSEATYESGFVIDKFPISRPNLTFSTLTVSNMSPEDSSIYLCSVRRDREGNIQYFGAGTRLSVL.

On this clonotype itself: This clone may be a read error of a much larger clone one base away. The gene calls are TRBV20-1 and TRBJ2-2; D may be TRBD1 or TRBD2 (5 bases each). Germline CDR1 reads DFQATT; CDR2 reads SNEGSKA (reference sequence). The CDR3 is made up of 13 amino acids. With 6 bases removed from V and 9 bases from J, the gap between germline ends came to 17 bases. Written as DNA, the CDR3 is TGCAGTGCAGGCCCCCCAGGGACCTGGGAGCTGTTTTTT. This sequence encodes CSAGPPGTWELFF.

Remarks on this clonotype: This may be a read error: a much more frequent sequence differs by one nucleotide. The rearrangement joins TRBV4-3 to TRBJ2-1; D not certain. Per germline, CDR1 LGHNA and CDR2 YSLEER. The V gene lost 0 bases and the J gene lost 7 bases, with 13 bases spanning the gap. The CDR3 covers 15 residues. CDR3 protein: CASSQDGHQANEQFF. DNA for the CDR3: TGCGCCAGCAGCCAAGATGGGCACCAGGCGAATGAGCAGTTCTTC.

About this clonotype itself: Mismatch with germline at one junction end may stem from a read error. The V call is TRBV6-5, the J call TRBJ2-7, with D possibly TRBD2 on 5 matching bases. The CDR3 covers 15 residues. Germline assignment: CDR1 MNHEY and CDR2 SVGAGI. This chain's CDR3 is CGSGNWGVTRYEQYF. CDR3 sequence (DNA): TGTGGCAGCGGCAATTGGGGAGTCACTCGCTACGAGCAGTACTTT.

This clonotype was picked up a small number of times. A single base separates this from a much larger clone, so it may be a read error. This chain links TRBV5-6 with TRBJ1-5, with D unresolved. The CDR3 covers 14 residues. Germline loops: CDR1 SGHDT, CDR2 YYEEEE. The CDR3 loop reads CASSLGGINQSQHF. CDR3 sequence (DNA): TGTGCCAGCAGCTTGGGAGGGATTAATCAGTCCCAGCATTTT. The whole variable domain, remainder taken from reference TRBV5-6 and TRBJ1-5, is DAGVTQSPTHLIKTRGQQVTLRCSPKSGHDTVSWYQQALGQGPQFIFQYYEEEERQRGNFPDRFSGHQFPNYSSELNVNALLLGDSALYLCASSLGGINQSQHFGDGTRLSIL.

This clonotype was observed many times. The V gene is TRBV4-1, the J gene TRBJ1-1; D gene unclear. This CDR3 has 13 residues. V lost 2 bases and J lost 6, with 10 bases in between. Germline CDR1 MGHRA, CDR2 YSYEKL. The CDR3 spells CASSQPGGSEAFF. In DNA, the CDR3 is TGCGCCAGCAGCCAACCGGGCGGTTCTGAAGCTTTCTTT.

Regarding this clonotype: Being one base from a much bigger clone, this may be a read error. J is TRBJ1-1 and V is TRBV20-1; the D is unclear. V lost 0 bases to trimming and J lost 0 bases, with 11 bases between them. Germline loops: CDR1 DFQATT, CDR2 SNEGSKA (reference sequence). This CDR3 is 15 amino acids long. CDR3 region: CSARDHWGMNTEAFF. CDR3 coding DNA: TGCAGTGCTAGAGATCATTGGGGAATGAACACTGAAGCTTTCTTT.

A word on this clonotype: The missing conserved phenylalanine or tryptophan at the end of this CDR3 makes a read error likely. The chain has TRBV12-3 or TRBV12-4 and TRBJ1-2; D perhaps matches TRBD1 (5 bases). The CDR3 runs to 13 residues. Between the trimmed V and J ends, which lost 1 base and 8 bases, there was a span of 11 bases. For the CDR3, the DNA is TGTGCCAGCAGTTTAGTAGGGACGGGGGGCTACACCTTG. Residues: CASSLVGTGGYTL.

To note about this clonotype: Given a much more abundant clone one base away, this may be a read error. The chain uses TRBV6-2 or TRBV6-3 and TRBJ1-1; D might be TRBD1 (5 bases). V was clipped by 8 bases and J by 6 bases, with 22 bases between them. Germline V lookup: CDR1 MNHEY, CDR2 SVGEGT. This CDR3 spans 15 amino acids. The CDR3 DNA follows: TGTGCCAGCGGTAGGGGAGGCGGGGGTAGCGCTGAAGCTTTCTTT. It is translated as CASGRGGGGSAEAFF.